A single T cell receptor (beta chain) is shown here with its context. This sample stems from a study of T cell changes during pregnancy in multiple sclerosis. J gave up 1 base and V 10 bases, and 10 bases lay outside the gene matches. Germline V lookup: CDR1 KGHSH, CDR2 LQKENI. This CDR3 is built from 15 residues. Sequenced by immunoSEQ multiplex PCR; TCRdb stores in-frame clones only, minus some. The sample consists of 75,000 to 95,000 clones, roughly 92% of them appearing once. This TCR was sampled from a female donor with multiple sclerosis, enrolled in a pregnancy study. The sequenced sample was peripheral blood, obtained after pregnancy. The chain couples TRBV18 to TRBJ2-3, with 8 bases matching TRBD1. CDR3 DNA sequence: TGTGCCACGCACAAGGGACAGGATGGCACAGATACGCAGTATTTT. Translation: CATHKGQDGTDTQYF.